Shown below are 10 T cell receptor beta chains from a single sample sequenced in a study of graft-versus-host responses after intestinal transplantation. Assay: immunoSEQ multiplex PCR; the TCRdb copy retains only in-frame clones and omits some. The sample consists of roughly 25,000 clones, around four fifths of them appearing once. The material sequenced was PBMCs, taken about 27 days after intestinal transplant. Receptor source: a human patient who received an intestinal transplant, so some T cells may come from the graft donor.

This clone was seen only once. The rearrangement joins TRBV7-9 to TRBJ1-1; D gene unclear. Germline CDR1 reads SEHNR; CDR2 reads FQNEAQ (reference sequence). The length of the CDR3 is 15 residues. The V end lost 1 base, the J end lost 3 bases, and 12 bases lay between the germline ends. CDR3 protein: CASSLGRRRHTEAFF. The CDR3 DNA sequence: TGTGCCAGCAGCTTAGGCCGGCGCAGGCACACTGAAGCTTTCTTT.

The CDR3 protein is CASSAGTPRGAGELFF. The CDR3 coding sequence is TGCGCCAGCAGCGCCGGGACTCCGAGAGGAGCCGGGGAGCTGTTTTTT. V is TRBV10-1 and J is TRBJ2-2; perhaps TRBD2 as D (6 bases). The V end lost 6 bases, the J end lost 6 bases, and 20 bases lay between the germline ends. Germline lookup yields CDR1 WNHNN and CDR2 SYGVQD (reference sequence). The CDR3 extends over 16 amino acids.

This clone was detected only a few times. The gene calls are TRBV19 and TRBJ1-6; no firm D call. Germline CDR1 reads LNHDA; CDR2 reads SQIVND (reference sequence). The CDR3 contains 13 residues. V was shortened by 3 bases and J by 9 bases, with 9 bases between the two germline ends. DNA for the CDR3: TGTGCCAGTAGTATCGCGGGCCGTTCACCCCTCCACTTT. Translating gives CASSIAGRSPLHF.

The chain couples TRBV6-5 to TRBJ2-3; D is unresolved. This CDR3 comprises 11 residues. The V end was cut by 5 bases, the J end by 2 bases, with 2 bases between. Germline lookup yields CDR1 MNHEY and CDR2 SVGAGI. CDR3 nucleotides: TGTGCCAGCAGTCTCACAGATACGCAGTATTTT. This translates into CASSLTDTQYF.

DNA of the CDR3: TGCGCCAGCAGCCCGAGGACCGGGACAGGGGAAGGTGGAAACACCATATATTTT. Protein product: CASSPRTGTGEGGNTIYF. This sequence joins TRBV4-1 and TRBJ1-3, with 10 bases fitting TRBD1. Germline CDR1 and CDR2: MGHRA and YSYEKL. Trimming removed 4 bases from V and 3 bases from J; junction bases left unmatched: 12. This CDR3 has 18 amino acids.

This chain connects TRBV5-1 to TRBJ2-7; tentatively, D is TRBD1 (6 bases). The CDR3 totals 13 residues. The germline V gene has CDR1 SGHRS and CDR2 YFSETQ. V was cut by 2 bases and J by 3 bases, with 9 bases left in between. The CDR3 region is CASSLQTGYEQYF. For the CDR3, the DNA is TGCGCCAGCAGCTTACAGACAGGCTACGAGCAGTACTTC.

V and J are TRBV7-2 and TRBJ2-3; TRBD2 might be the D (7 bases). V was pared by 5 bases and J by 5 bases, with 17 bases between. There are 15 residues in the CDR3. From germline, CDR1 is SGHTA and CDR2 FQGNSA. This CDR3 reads CASSPVGGAQDTQYF. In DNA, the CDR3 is TGTGCCAGCAGCCCCGTTGGGGGGGCCCAAGATACGCAGTATTTT.

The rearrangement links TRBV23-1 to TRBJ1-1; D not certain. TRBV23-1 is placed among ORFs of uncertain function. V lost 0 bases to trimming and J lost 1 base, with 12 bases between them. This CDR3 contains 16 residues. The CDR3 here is CASSQSSREPNTEAFF. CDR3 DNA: TGCGCCAGCAGTCAATCGTCCCGGGAACCGAACACTGAAGCTTTCTTT.

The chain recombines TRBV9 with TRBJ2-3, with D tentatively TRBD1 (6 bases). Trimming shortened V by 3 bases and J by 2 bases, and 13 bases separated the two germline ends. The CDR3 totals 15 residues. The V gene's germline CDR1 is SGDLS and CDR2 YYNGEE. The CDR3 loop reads CASSAPGAFTDTQYF. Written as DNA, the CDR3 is TGTGCCAGCAGCGCCCCAGGGGCCTTCACAGATACGCAGTATTTT.

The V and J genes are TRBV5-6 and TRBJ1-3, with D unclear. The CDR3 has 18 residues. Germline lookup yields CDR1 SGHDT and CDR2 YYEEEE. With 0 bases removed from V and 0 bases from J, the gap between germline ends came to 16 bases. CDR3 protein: CASSLAYNYFNSGNTIYF. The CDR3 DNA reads TGTGCCAGCAGCTTGGCCTACAATTACTTCAACTCTGGAAACACCATATATTTT.